This T cell receptor (beta chain) was identified during a study of somatic mutations in cytotoxic T cells in rheumatoid arthritis. As for the study in general: No treatment had yet been given when patient blood (roughly 29 ml EDTA) was drawn, right after diagnosis. Sorting by flow gave nearly 100% purity for some V beta antibody-stained T-cell populations, including V beta1+ cells sequenced for TCRB. General observations from the study: The largest CD8+ clone made up over 20% of CD8+ cells in 8 of 65 patients.

The germline CDR1 and CDR2 sequences are PRHDT and FYEKMQ (reference sequence). V dropped 5 bases and J dropped 8 bases, with 9 bases sitting between them. The CDR3 is made up of 11 amino acids. The table lists this clone with a few counts. Antigen unknown. The table came from immunoSEQ multiplex PCR; TCRdb's copy has only in-frame clones and leaves some out. This table holds roughly 4,700 clones, 78% found once. The specimen was CD8+ T cells sorted from blood. The chain recombines TRBV13 with TRBJ1-1; D gene unclear. The sequence was obtained from a man in his sixties or seventies with rheumatoid arthritis. This CDR3 is CASSEGVEAFF. Here the CDR3 DNA reads TGTGCCAGCAGCGAGGGTGTGGAAGCTTTCTTT.